These T cell receptor beta chains were read from a single sample in a study of tumor-infiltrating lymphocytes in primary liver carcinoma. TCRdb fed the multiplex PCR reads into MiXCR, producing one record per CDR3 protein. The data hold tens of thousands of distinct CDR3 sequences, with 72% observed a single time. The sequenced material came from liver tumor tissue from sampling region 1. Receptors originate from a man aged 40-49 years with primary liver carcinoma and hepatitis B virus infection. CDR3s include the opening cysteine and the closing phenylalanine or tryptophan. Each record gives: D gene, J gene, CDR3 length, V gene, clone size, CDR3 protein, CDR3 DNA. D genes are given only for firm matches. Rows give clone size only sometimes, using once, few, many, or a class for an expanded clone.

-,TRBJ2-1,11,TRBV6-5,-,CASIQDNEQFF,TGTGCCAGCATTCAAGACAATGAGCAGTTCTTC
-,TRBJ2-7,11,TRBV13,-,CASGLGQTQYF,TGTGCCAGCGGCTTAGGACAGACTCAGTACTTC
TRBD2,TRBJ2-5,16,TRBV4-1,-,CAISQDRAGGGETLYF,TGCGCCATCAGCCAAGATCGAGCGGGAGGCGGAGAGACCCTGTACTTC
-,TRBJ2-2,14,TRBV29-1,-,CSVAGQWNTWELFF,TGCAGCGTTGCGGGGCAATGGAACACCTGGGAGCTGTTTTTT
-,TRBJ2-6,17,TRBV5-1,many,CASSLAPQGSGANVLTF,TGCGCCAGCAGCTTGGCTCCCCAGGGCTCTGGGGCCAACGTCCTGACTTTC
-,TRBJ2-2,14,TRBV29-1,-,CSVVGVGAPGELFF,TGCAGCGTTGTTGGAGTAGGGGCTCCCGGGGAGCTGTTTTTT
-,TRBJ2-6,18,TRBV6-1,once,CASSEAPPQISGVNVLTF,TGTGCCAGCAGTGAAGCCCCACCCCAGATCTCTGGTGTCAACGTCCTGACTTTC
-,TRBJ1-2,13,TRBV12-3/TRBV12-4,few,CANSRQVNYDYTF,TGTGCCAACAGCAGACAGGTTAACTATGACTACACCTTC
TRBD2,TRBJ2-1,15,TRBV29-1,-,CNVDLAGGGNGEQFF,TGCAACGTTGATCTAGCGGGAGGTGGGAATGGTGAGCAATTCTTC
-,TRBJ2-3,19,TRBV11-2,-,CASRTPRGRRPSSTDTQYF,TGTGCCAGCAGGACTCCTCGAGGCAGGAGACCTAGTAGCACAGATACGCAGTATTTT
TRBD1,TRBJ1-1,15,TRBV6-5,once,CASSYTRDRAPKAFF,TGTGCCAGTAGTTACACCCGGGACAGGGCCCCAAAAGCTTTCTTT
-,TRBJ2-2,17,TRBV11-2,-,CASSLVRTYPGTGELCF,TGTGCCAGCAGCTTAGTTCGGACGTACCCCGGGACCGGTGAGCTGTGTTTT
-,TRBJ2-7,13,TRBV12-3/TRBV12-4,-,CASSTTGVYVQYF,TGTGCCAGCAGCACGACAGGAGTCTACGTGCAGTACTTT
-,TRBJ1-1,17,TRBV6-1,-,CASSDLGKGRLRTEAFF,TGTGCCAGCAGTGATTTGGGTAAGGGGCGACTCAGGACTGAAGCTTTCTTT
-,TRBJ2-3,12,TRBV5-6,-,CASGWGSDTQYF,TGTGCCAGCGGCTGGGGTTCAGATACGCAGTATTTT
TRBD1,TRBJ2-1,17,TRBV12-3/TRBV12-4,-,CASSFGTGGNQGHEQFF,TGTGCCAGCAGTTTTGGGACAGGGGGTAATCAGGGCCATGAGCAGTTCTTC
-,TRBJ2-1,15,TRBV4-1,-,CAGSQDPGPHNEQFF,TGCGCCGGCAGCCAAGACCCCGGCCCACACAATGAGCAGTTCTTC
-,TRBJ2-7,15,TRBV28,-,CASSLWSSSSYEKFF,TGTGCCAGCAGTTTATGGTCCAGCAGCTCCTACGAGAAGTTCTTC
-,TRBJ2-3,11,TRBV29-1,-,CSVENADTQYF,TGCAGCGTTGAAAACGCGGATACGCAGTATTTT
-,TRBJ2-5,13,TRBV7-8,-,CANSLEMEGTQYF,TGTGCCAACAGCTTAGAAATGGAAGGGACCCAGTACTTC
-,TRBJ2-7,16,TRBV5-1,-,CASNLTTAKNSYEQYF,TGCGCCAGCAACTTGACAACAGCGAAAAACTCCTACGAGCAGTACTTC
-,TRBJ2-1,17,TRBV29-1,many,CSVPESGFFNLYNEQFF,TGCAGCGTCCCCGAGTCAGGATTTTTTAACCTCTACAATGAGCAGTTCTTC
-,TRBJ2-7,13,TRBV12-3/TRBV12-4,-,CVSSPTQGGEQYF,TGTGTCAGCAGTCCCACCCAGGGGGGGGAGCAGTACTTC
-,TRBJ1-1,15,TRBV6-5,-,CASSYAGDGSVVVFF,TGTGCCAGCAGTTACGCGGGGGACGGATCGGTAGTAGTTTTCTTT
-,TRBJ2-7,15,TRBV11-1,-,CGSSFGGHFSYEQYF,TGTGGCAGCAGCTTCGGCGGACACTTCTCCTACGAGCAGTACTTC
TRBD1,TRBJ2-2,14,TRBV11-1,-,CASSHRGNTGKLFF,TGTGCCAGCAGTCACAGGGGTAACACCGGGAAACTGTTTTTT
-,TRBJ2-3,15,TRBV12-3/TRBV12-4,many,CASSLGYPPTDTQYF,TGTGCCAGCAGTTTAGGCTACCCCCCCACAGATACGCAGTATTTT
-,TRBJ2-1,14,TRBV29-1,-,CSANSLTVSNEQFF,TGCAGCGCAAACTCGCTTACCGTCTCCAATGAGCAGTTCTTC
-,TRBJ2-5,16,TRBV5-4,-,CASSLAGTGPQETQYF,TGTGCCAGCAGCTTAGCCGGTACGGGCCCACAAGAGACCCAGTACTTC
-,TRBJ1-1,14,TRBV7-9,-,CASGPSTVNTEAFF,TGTGCCAGCGGCCCGTCGACGGTTAACACTGAAGCTTTCTTT
-,TRBJ1-2,14,TRBV11-2,-,CASRVRDTTHGYTF,TGTGCCAGCAGAGTGAGGGACACCACCCATGGCTACACCTTT
-,TRBJ2-7,12,TRBV10-3,-,CAIGEQGREQYF,TGTGCCATCGGTGAACAAGGTCGCGAGCAGTACTTC
-,TRBJ2-5,15,TRBV6-1,-,CDSTDPALGKGTQYF,TGTGACAGCACTGATCCAGCACTGGGGAAGGGGACCCAGTACTTC
-,TRBJ2-3,13,TRBV7-9,many,CASSLPSQISQYF,TGTGCCAGCAGCTTACCGTCACAGATTTCGCAGTATTTT
-,TRBJ1-5,15,TRBV12-3/TRBV12-4,-,CASSLLAESNQPQHF,TGTGCCAGCAGTCTCCTGGCGGAAAGCAATCAGCCCCAGCATTTT
-,TRBJ2-3,12,TRBV11-2,-,CASSVWSDTQYF,TGTGCCAGTAGCGTTTGGTCAGATACGCAGTATTTT